Only one count was recorded for the clone carrying this TCR beta chain. Its antigen is currently unknown. Documented treatment: around 19 received Ad26.COV2.S at low or high dose, single or two shots; 5 received placebo; per-sample allocation not given. Each sample was drawn 63 days after the first injection (of vaccine or placebo). The data belong to a study of Ad26.COV2.S vaccination and SARS-CoV-2 variants. Sequencing was performed with immunoSEQ multiplex PCR; in TCRdb, only in-frame clones are kept and a portion is missing. The sample holds about half a million clones; roughly 87% are singletons and the top ten take roughly 1.7%. Findings of the study overall: Non-spike TCR breadth did not differ much between vaccine and placebo recipients. Quantification of TCR breadth and depth may have yielded underestimates of total T cell responses.

The J segment lost 2 bases and the V segment lost 5 bases, leaving 3 bases of the junction unmatched. This CDR3 is built from 14 residues. Germline CDR1 reads SGHAT; CDR2 reads FQNNGV. The rearrangement links TRBV11-2 to TRBJ2-7; TRBD2 aligns across 10 bases. This sequence was found in a person between 18 and 65 years old who received the Ad26.COV2.S COVID-19 vaccine or a placebo. This specimen was peripheral blood, taken in a trial of Ad26.COV2.S vaccine versus placebo. CDR3 nucleotide sequence: TGTGCCAGCAGCCTCCTAGCGGGGGCCTACGAGCAGTACTTC. It codes for CASSLLAGAYEQYF.